Detailed here is one T cell receptor beta chain. The antigen is not known. The entry originates in a study of post-analysis software for immune sequencing data. Prepared TCR beta cDNA libraries contained unique molecular identifiers. Some 500,000 cDNA molecules came from roughly 0.93 to 9.6 million T cells. TCRdb re-called the PCR reads through MiXCR, storing one row per CDR3 protein. The top ten clones hold approximately 4.2% of a sample with about 820,000 distinct CDR3 sequences, roughly 58% of them seen once. The CDR3 is 13 residues long. Germline V gives CDR1 MGHRA, CDR2 YSYEKL. V was trimmed by 4 bases and J by 13 bases, leaving 17 bases between them. Findings and caveats of the study: Compared with controls, patients had more of five TRBV segments, including TRBV5-6, TRBV5-1 and TRBV20-1. Strong same-batch co-clustering of samples appeared with F measure clustering. There was significantly lower normalized Chao1 diversity in multiple sclerosis patients than in controls.

Sequencing input: blood. The J gene is TRBJ2-4, the V gene TRBV4-1, with D tentatively TRBD2 (5 bases). This TCR was sampled from a girl aged 5-17 years with multiple sclerosis. The CDR3 is CASSREQLREQYF. CDR3 bases: TGCGCCAGCAGCCGAGAACAGCTAAGGGAGCAGTACTTC.